This TCR beta chain was identified in a study of response to subunit inactivated influenza vaccine. Study-wide findings and caveats: With each seasonal influenza vaccination, the authors suggested, few new T cells are recruited.

TCRdb independently ran MiXCR on the RT-PCR reads; one entry per CDR3 protein. The sample lists 750,000 to 850,000 distinct CDR3 sequences, about 18% occurring once. Note on this clonotype: No antigen is known for it.

CDR3 size: 13 residues. Trimming took off 1 base at V and 3 bases at J, with 6 bases between the two ends. Per the germline V gene, CDR1 is SGHVS and CDR2 is FQNEAQ. This chain uses TRBV7-8 with TRBJ1-1; no definite D call. This receptor was obtained from a man aged 50-59 years who received an inactivated influenza vaccine. The material was PBMCs from blood, obtained about 5 days after vaccination. The CDR3: CASSLVLDTEAFF. The CDR3 nucleotides read TGTGCCAGCAGCTTAGTTTTGGACACTGAAGCTTTCTTT. The variable domain in full, completed from reference TRBV7-8 and TRBJ1-1, reads GAGVSQSPRYKVAKRGQDVALRCDPISGHVSLFWYQQALGQGPEFLTYFQNEAQLDKSGLPSDRFFAERPEGSVSTLKIQRTQQEDSAVYLCASSLVLDTEAFFGQGTRLTVV.